Below, one T cell receptor (beta chain) is given with its context. Germline loops: CDR1 SGHDT, CDR2 YYEEEE. After removal of 4 bases from V and 0 bases from J, the junction contained 7 bases not matched to a gene. This CDR3 contains 15 residues. The source of the sample is a study of blood T cell repertoires in COVID-19. Background on the study: Acute and convalescent COVID-19 specimens originated in the United States, Italy and Spain. PBMCs, B-cell-depleted T cells, or T cells provided the cDNA or gDNA that made up the material.

Per the original methods: Amplification of reference gene primers provided the estimated nucleated cell counts. The table came from immunoSEQ multiplex PCR; TCRdb's copy has only in-frame clones and leaves some out. D and trimming were read from the DNA, whereas the V and J calls and clone size are those reported in that table. This table holds fewer than 45,000 clones, around 85% found once. This chain uses TRBV5-6 with TRBJ2-7; 7 positions agree with TRBD2. Sequencing was carried out using peripheral blood. This receptor was identified in a man aged 45-65 years with active COVID-19. The CDR3 DNA is TGTGCCAGCAGCCCCGGGGAGGGTCGCTCCTACGAGCAGTACTTC. Amino acid sequence: CASSPGEGRSYEQYF.